Described below is a single T cell receptor (beta chain) sequence and its context. Its specificity is not known. CDR1 and CDR2 from the germline V gene are SGHTA and FQGNSA. The CDR3 totals 15 residues. Trimming removed 6 bases at V and 5 bases at J, with 16 bases between. This entry comes from a study of T cell responses to AZD1222 COVID-19 vaccine. Notes on the study in general: Repertoires were sampled only after the peak T cell response. There were mostly white British donors and more females than males, and clonal diversity was possibly underestimated. Recipients of two AZD1222 doses showed rising Spike-specific TCR breadth and depth. Only a handful of AZD1222 recipients, roughly six in all, had baseline seropositivity.

TCRdb's table, derived via immunoSEQ multiplex PCR, lists solely in-frame clones and lacks some. The table shows approximately 180,000 clones, with approximately 92% occurring only once. The specimen was peripheral blood, collected 28 days after the second dose of the MenACWY control vaccine. This chain uses TRBV7-2 with TRBJ2-2; D remains ambiguous. This clonotype was obtained from an adult who received the MenACWY meningococcal vaccine as a control. The CDR3 coding sequence is TGTGCCAGCAGTGATAGTGGTATCCGTACCGGGGAGCTGTTTTTT. Its protein is CASSDSGIRTGELFF.